Below are 28 T cell receptor beta chains sequenced from a single sample in a study of glioma-infiltrating T cells. Using RNA template, CDR3s of TCR alpha and beta were amplified with iRepertoire arm-PCR. TCRdb re-called the multiplex PCR reads with MiXCR, one entry per CDR3 protein. This sample has fewer than 200,000 distinct CDR3 sequences, with around 42% found just once. The sequenced sample consisted of glioma tissue, nonneoplastic brain tissue, or PBMCs (not recorded which). The source is a human donor with low-grade glioma or glioblastoma, undergoing nonglioma brain surgery, or in good health (not recorded which).

The table lists this clonotype with a few counts. The chain joins TRBV29-1 to TRBJ2-3; 11 nucleotides line up with TRBD2. The CDR3 spans 16 residues. Trimming removed 3 bases from V and 1 base from J; junction bases left unmatched: 6. Germline CDR1 and CDR2: SQVTM and ANQGSEA. The DNA for the CDR3 is TGCAGCGTTGACGGACCGGGACTAGCGGGCACAGATACGCAGTATTTT. It specifies CSVDGPGLAGTDTQYF.

This clonotype was counted at least ten times. The chain has TRBV28 and TRBJ2-1; D remains ambiguous. The germline V and J ends were trimmed by 10 bases and 0 bases, with 16 bases remaining between them. CDR3 length: 15 residues. The germline V gene encodes CDR1 MDHEN and CDR2 SYDVKM. The CDR3 nucleotides read TGTGCCACCCGACGACGGCTGAGCTCCTACAATGAGCAGTTCTTC. Amino acids: CATRRRLSSYNEQFF.

This clonotype was observed once. This clone may be a read error of a much larger clone one base away. V is TRBV2 and J is TRBJ2-1; 10 bases fit TRBD2. J was trimmed by 15 bases and V by 4 bases; bases with no gene match: 12. The CDR3 length is 14 residues. CDR1 SNHLY and CDR2 FYNNEI come from the germline V gene. The DNA for the CDR3 is TGTGCCAGCAGTGTAGGGACTAGCGTGAGGGCCGTGTTCTTC. It codes for CASSVGTSVRAVFF.

As for this clonotype: Possible read error: a much larger clone is one base away. This sequence joins TRBV2 and TRBJ1-1; a possible D gene is TRBD1 (5 bases). The V and J ends lost 6 bases and 5 bases respectively, with 19 bases between them. Germline-derived CDR1 and CDR2 are SNHLY and FYNNEI. This CDR3 is built from 15 residues. In DNA, the CDR3 is TGTGCCAGCAGGATGGACCTCGGGGGTAGGACTGAAGCTTTCTTT. Its protein product is CASRMDLGGRTEAFF.

By proportion, this clonotype is medium-sized. This rearrangement joins TRBV27 to TRBJ2-7; D is tentatively TRBD1 or TRBD2 (6 bases each). V lost 6 bases, J lost 4 bases, and 13 bases lay in between. The CDR3 totals 13 residues. Germline values: CDR1 MNHEY, CDR2 SMNVEV (reference sequence). The CDR3 bases are TGTGCCAGCAGCCATCAGGGGAGGTACGAGCAGTACTTC. Protein: CASSHQGRYEQYF.

The rearrangement links TRBV28 to TRBJ1-1, with D possibly matching TRBD1 (6 bases). Germline V gives CDR1 MDHEN, CDR2 SYDVKM. Deletions cut 2 bases from V and 7 bases from J, with 17 bases between. The CDR3 totals 15 residues. In DNA form, the CDR3 reads TGTGCCAGCAGTTTAGGGGGAACAGGGCTCCATGAAGCTTTCTTT. Protein sequence: CASSLGGTGLHEAFF.

This chain links TRBV11-2 with TRBJ2-5; no clear D. Matching the DNA end better, TRBJ2-1 makes the J call doubtful. This CDR3 has 13 amino acids. Germline V gene sequence: CDR1 SGHAT, CDR2 FQNNGV. As DNA, the CDR3 is TGTGCCAGCCTGGGATCCCCCTACAATGAGCAGTTCTTC. Its translation: CASLGSPYNEQFF.

Regarding this clonotype: A much larger clone lies a single base off, so this may be a read error. The CDR3 loop reads CASCSSHTYYEQFF. The CDR3 DNA follows: TGTGCCAGCTGTAGCAGCCATACCTACTACGAGCAGTTCTTC. V is TRBV28 and J is TRBJ2-1; D call uncertain. Germline values: CDR1 MDHEN, CDR2 SYDVKM. The CDR3 loop spans 14 amino acids. The V gene lost 8 bases and the J gene lost 10 bases, with 21 bases spanning the gap.

This clonotype was seen more than once but under ten times. The rearrangement joins TRBV19 to TRBJ2-1; TRBD2 is a possible D gene (5 bases). Trimming took 7 bases from V and 4 from J, leaving 5 bases between them. CDR3 length equals 11 residues. In germline, CDR1 is LNHDA, CDR2 SQIVND (reference sequence). In DNA form, the CDR3 reads TGTGCCAGTAAGCGGTACAATGAGCAGTTCTTC. Translation gives CASKRYNEQFF. The full variable domain, with the rest looked up from reference TRBV19 and TRBJ2-1, is DGGITQSPKYLFRKEGQNVTLSCEQNLNHDAMYWYRQDPGQGLRLIYYSQIVNDFQKGDIAEGYSVSREKKESFPLTVTSAQKNPTAFYLCASKRYNEQFFGPGTRLTVL.

A remark on this clonotype: Germline is not matched at one junction end, which may reflect a read error. CDR3 sequence reads: CASRQAGQNTEALF. CDR3 bases: TGTGCCAGCAGACAAGCAGGACAGAACACTGAAGCTTTATTT. This chain connects TRBV6-5 to TRBJ1-1; the D gene is possibly TRBD1 (6 bases). CDR1 is MNHEY and CDR2 is SVGAGI in the germline V gene. The CDR3 totals 14 residues.

The rearrangement links TRBV28 to TRBJ1-2, with TRBD1 as a possible D gene (6 bases). The CDR3 has 13 residues. Deletions cut 11 bases from V and 7 bases from J, with 20 bases between. Germline assignment: CDR1 MDHEN and CDR2 SYDVKM. DNA of the CDR3: TGTGCCGTCAGACAACAGGGTTGGGTTGGCTACACCTTC. Its translation: CAVRQQGWVGYTF.

The chain combines TRBV5-4 with TRBJ1-2; D unresolved. CDR3 length: 13 residues. Trimming took 4 bases from V and 5 from J, leaving 12 bases between them. Per the germline V gene, CDR1 is SGHNT and CDR2 is YYREEE (reference sequence). The DNA of the CDR3 is TGTGCCAGCAGCGATCCGTCGGGTTATGGCTACACCTTC. It specifies CASSDPSGYGYTF.

For this clonotype: A much larger clonotype is one base distant, so this may be a read error. The chain recombines TRBV28 with TRBJ2-7; D uncertain. The germline V gene encodes CDR1 MDHEN and CDR2 SYDVKM. Trimming stripped 1 base from V and 5 bases from J, with 9 bases between. The CDR3 is 13 amino acids. The CDR3 region is CASSLSRYNEQYF. CDR3 bases: TGTGCCAGCAGTTTATCACGTTACAACGAGCAGTACTTC.

This clonotype was recorded once. V and J are TRBV6-1 and TRBJ2-1; TRBD2 aligns across 8 bases. Germline trimming cut 8 bases from V and 7 bases from J; bases unmatched to any gene: 13. From germline, CDR1 is MNHNS and CDR2 SASEGT. The CDR3 covers 15 residues. The CDR3: CASVETSGRYNEQFF. As DNA, the CDR3 is TGTGCCAGCGTGGAAACTAGCGGTAGATATAATGAGCAGTTCTTC.

The sample holds many counts of this clonotype. The gene calls are TRBV28 and TRBJ2-3; D remains ambiguous. The CDR3 is 16 residues long. Germline CDR1 MDHEN, CDR2 SYDVKM. V was pared by 4 bases and J by 2 bases, with 16 bases between. CDR3 bases: TGTGCCAGCAGTTCCCCTGGGCGGAGAAACACAGATACGCAGTATTTT. Protein: CASSSPGRRNTDTQYF. Looking up the rest from reference TRBV28 and TRBJ2-3 gives the full variable domain: DVKVTQSSRYLVKRTGEKVFLECVQDMDHENMFWYRQDPGLGLRLIYFSYDVKMKEKGDIPEGYSVSREKKERFSLILESASTNQTSMYLCASSSPGRRNTDTQYFGPGTRLTVL.

Comment on this clonotype: A much larger clone is a single base away; this may be a read error. This is likely a read error, given that the CDR3 carries no conserved phenylalanine or tryptophan at its end. This chain links TRBV20-1 with TRBJ2-7; 16 bases map to TRBD2. With 2 bases clipped from V and 2 bases from J, the junction kept 3 bases outside the gene matches. The CDR3 sequence is 16 residues long. Germline CDR1 reads DFQATT; CDR2 reads SNEGSKA (reference sequence). CDR3 DNA: TGCAGTGCTAGAAAGGGACTAGCGGGAGGGCCCTACGAGCAGTACCTC. Protein: CSARKGLAGGPYEQYL.

This clonotype occurred many times. This chain connects TRBV6-1 to TRBJ2-7, with a possible D match to TRBD2 (5 bases). The V gene lost 5 bases and the J gene lost 2 bases, with 10 bases spanning the gap. The CDR3 is made up of 13 amino acids. The germline gives CDR1 MNHNS, CDR2 SASEGT. CDR3 loop: CASSSGNTYEQYF. The CDR3 nucleotides read TGTGCCAGCAGTTCCGGGAATACCTACGAGCAGTACTTC.

This clonotype occurred a few times. The junction does not match germline at one end; this may be a read error. The rearrangement joins TRBV4-1 to TRBJ1-4, with D maybe TRBD1 (6 bases). Germline V gene data show CDR1 as MGHRA and CDR2 as YSYEKL. This CDR3 is 15 amino acids long. This CDR3 reads CASRQEGGWNEKLFF. The CDR3 DNA follows: TGCGCCAGCAGACAAGAAGGGGGGTGGAATGAAAAACTGTTTTTT.

This chain uses TRBV12-3 or TRBV12-4 with TRBJ2-1; D may be TRBD2 (5 bases). The V and J ends lost 6 bases and 9 bases respectively, with 12 bases between them. The CDR3 totals 12 residues. This chain's CDR3 is CASSLVGLEQFF. The CDR3 DNA follows: TGTGCCAGCAGCCTCGTAGGACTTGAGCAGTTCTTC.

This chain connects TRBV29-1 to TRBJ2-1; a possible D gene is TRBD2 (7 bases). In germline, CDR1 is SQVTM, CDR2 ANQGSEA. CDR3 length: 12 amino acids. The V and J ends lost 7 bases and 8 bases respectively, with 15 bases between them. The CDR3 region has the DNA TGCAGCGGAGGGGGGGGGTACGATGAGCAGTTCTTC. Amino acids: CSGGGGYDEQFF.

Comments on this clonotype: At one end, the junction sequence differs from germline, possibly due to a read error. V and J are TRBV5-1 and TRBJ1-2; maybe TRBD1 (6 bases). There are 13 residues in the CDR3. CDR1 is SGHRS, CDR2 YFSETQ, per germline. The DNA for the CDR3 is TGCTCCAGCAGCTTACAGGGAAGCTATGGCTACACCTTC. Translating gives CSSSLQGSYGYTF.

This clonotype was counted ten times or more. This chain joins TRBV2 and TRBJ1-5, with D perhaps matching TRBD1 (6 bases). Trimming left V 5 bases short and J 8 bases short, with 10 bases between. The germline CDR1 and CDR2 sequences are SNHLY and FYNNEI. The CDR3 consists of 12 residues. DNA of the CDR3: TGTGCCAGCAGTAGAGGGGGGGAGCCCCAGCATTTT. This sequence encodes CASSRGGEPQHF.

The chain links TRBV5-1 to TRBJ2-5, with TRBD1 identical over 12 bases. J gave up 5 bases and V 7 bases, and 15 bases lay outside the gene matches. The CDR3 loop spans 17 amino acids. The V gene's germline CDR1 is SGHRS and CDR2 YFSETQ. In DNA form, the CDR3 reads TGCGCCAGCGGCCCCTGGGGGGGGACAGGGGGCGTCGAGACCCAGTACTTC. It translates to CASGPWGGTGGVETQYF.

Ten or more counts support this clonotype. V is TRBV28 and J is TRBJ1-5; D gene unclear. The CDR3 extends over 12 amino acids. Germline V CDR1 and CDR2: MDHEN, SYDVKM. Trimming left V 4 bases short and J 10 bases short, with 11 bases between. CDR3 protein: CASSSQVQPQHF. In DNA, the CDR3 is TGTGCCAGCAGTTCTCAGGTACAACCCCAGCATTTT.

This clonotype is categorized as medium-sized (0.01 to 0.1%). This chain connects TRBV28 to TRBJ2-5; either TRBD1 or TRBD2 may fit D (5 bases each). V lost 6 bases and J lost 1, with 12 bases in between. CDR1 and CDR2 (germline): MDHEN, SYDVKM. This CDR3 is 14 amino acids long. The CDR3 nucleotides are TGTGCCAGCAGGACCCGGGGCCGCCAAGAGACCCAGTACTTC. Translation gives CASRTRGRQETQYF.

This clonotype was detected many times. The V and J genes are TRBV5-1 and TRBJ2-7; 9 bases line up with TRBD2. Germline V gene data show CDR1 as SGHRS and CDR2 as YFSETQ. This CDR3 has 16 amino acids. J lost 6 bases, V lost 4 bases, and 14 bases had no gene match. Here the CDR3 DNA reads TGCGCCAGCAGCGTGACCCTAGCGGGATCATATATCGAGCAGTACTTC. Amino acid sequence: CASSVTLAGSYIEQYF.

This chain joins TRBV19 and TRBJ1-5, with D perhaps matching TRBD1 (5 bases). The V end lost 7 bases, the J end lost 2 bases, and 12 bases lay between the germline ends. Germline loops: CDR1 LNHDA, CDR2 SQIVND (reference sequence). This CDR3 is built from 14 residues. CDR3 bases: TGTGCCAGTACCCATACAGGTCGCAATCAGCCCCAGCATTTT. Its protein product is CASTHTGRNQPQHF.

At least ten counts were recorded for this clonotype. J is TRBJ1-2 and V is TRBV12-3 or TRBV12-4; TRBD1 matches 8 bases. Trimming took 2 bases from V and 3 from J; bases not matched to a gene: 5. This CDR3 spans 15 amino acids. CDR3 bases: TGTGCCAGCAGTTTAAGCCAGGGGGCACACTATGGCTACACCTTC. This codes for CASSLSQGAHYGYTF.